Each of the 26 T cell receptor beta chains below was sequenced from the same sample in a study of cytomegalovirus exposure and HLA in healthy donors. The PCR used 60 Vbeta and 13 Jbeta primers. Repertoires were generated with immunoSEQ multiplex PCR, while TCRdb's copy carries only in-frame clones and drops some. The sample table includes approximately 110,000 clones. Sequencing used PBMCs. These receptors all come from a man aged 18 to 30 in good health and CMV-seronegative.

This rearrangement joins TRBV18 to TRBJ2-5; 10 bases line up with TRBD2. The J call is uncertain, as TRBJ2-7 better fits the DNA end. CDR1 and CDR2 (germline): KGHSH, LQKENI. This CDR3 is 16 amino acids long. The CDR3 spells CASSLQGAGGPHEQYF. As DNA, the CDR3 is TGTGCCAGCTCACTTCAGGGAGCGGGAGGGCCCCACGAGCAGTACTTC.

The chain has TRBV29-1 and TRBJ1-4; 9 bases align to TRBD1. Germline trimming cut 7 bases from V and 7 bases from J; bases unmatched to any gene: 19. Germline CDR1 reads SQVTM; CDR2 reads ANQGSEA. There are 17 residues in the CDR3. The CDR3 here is CSAYGGHLGQGVEKLFF. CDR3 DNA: TGCAGCGCGTATGGGGGGCATTTGGGACAGGGCGTTGAAAAACTGTTTTTT.

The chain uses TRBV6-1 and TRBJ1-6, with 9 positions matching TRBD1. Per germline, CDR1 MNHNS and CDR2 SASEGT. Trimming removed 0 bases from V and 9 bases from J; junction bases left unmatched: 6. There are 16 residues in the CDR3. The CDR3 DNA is TGTGCCAGCAGTGAAGCGCGGGACAGGGAAGGTTCACCCCTCCACTTT. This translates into CASSEARDREGSPLHF.

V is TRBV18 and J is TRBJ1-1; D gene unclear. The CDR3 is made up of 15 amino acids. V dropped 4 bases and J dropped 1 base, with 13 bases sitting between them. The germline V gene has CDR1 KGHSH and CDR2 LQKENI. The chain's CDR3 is CASSLQQPKNTEAFF. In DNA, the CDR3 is TGTGCCAGCTCACTCCAACAGCCGAAGAACACTGAAGCTTTCTTT. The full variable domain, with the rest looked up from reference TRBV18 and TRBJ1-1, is NAGVMQNPRHLVRRRGQEARLRCSPMKGHSHVYWYRQLPEEGLKFMVYLQKENIIDESGMPKERFSAEFPKEGPSILRIQQVVRGDSAAYFCASSLQQPKNTEAFFGQGTRLTVV.

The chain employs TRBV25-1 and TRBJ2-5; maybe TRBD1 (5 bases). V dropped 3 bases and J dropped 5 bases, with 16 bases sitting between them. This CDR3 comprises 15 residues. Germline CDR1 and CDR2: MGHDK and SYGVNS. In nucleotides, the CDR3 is TGTGCCAGCAGTGACCCAGGGCTATCCTCGGAGACCCAGTACTTC. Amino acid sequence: CASSDPGLSSETQYF. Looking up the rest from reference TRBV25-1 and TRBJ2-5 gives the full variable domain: EADIYQTPRYLVIGTGKKITLECSQTMGHDKMYWYQQDPGMELHLIHYSYGVNSTEKGDLSSESTVSRIRTEHFPLTLESARPSHTSQYLCASSDPGLSSETQYFGPGTRLLVL.

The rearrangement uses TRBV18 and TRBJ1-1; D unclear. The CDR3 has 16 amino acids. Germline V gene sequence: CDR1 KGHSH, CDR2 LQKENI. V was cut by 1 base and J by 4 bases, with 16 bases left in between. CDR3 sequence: CASSPLGPPSSTEAFF. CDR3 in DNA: TGTGCCAGCTCACCACTGGGCCCCCCGTCGAGCACTGAAGCTTTCTTT. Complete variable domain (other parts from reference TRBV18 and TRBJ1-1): NAGVMQNPRHLVRRRGQEARLRCSPMKGHSHVYWYRQLPEEGLKFMVYLQKENIIDESGMPKERFSAEFPKEGPSILRIQQVVRGDSAAYFCASSPLGPPSSTEAFFGQGTRLTVV.

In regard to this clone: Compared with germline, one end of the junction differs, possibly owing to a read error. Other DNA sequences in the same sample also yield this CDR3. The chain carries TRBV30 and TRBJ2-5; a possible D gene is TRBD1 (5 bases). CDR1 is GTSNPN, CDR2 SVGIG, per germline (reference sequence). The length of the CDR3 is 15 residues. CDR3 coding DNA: TGTGCTTGGAGTGTGGGTAGGGGTTCCCAAGAGACCCAGTACTTC. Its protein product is CAWSVGRGSQETQYF. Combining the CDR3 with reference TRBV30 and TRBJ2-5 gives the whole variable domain SQTIHQWPATLVQPVGSPLSLECTVEGTSNPNLYWYRQAAGRGLQLLFYSVGIGQISSEVPQNLSASRPQDRQFILSSKKLLLSDSGFYLCAWSVGRGSQETQYFGPGTRLLVL.

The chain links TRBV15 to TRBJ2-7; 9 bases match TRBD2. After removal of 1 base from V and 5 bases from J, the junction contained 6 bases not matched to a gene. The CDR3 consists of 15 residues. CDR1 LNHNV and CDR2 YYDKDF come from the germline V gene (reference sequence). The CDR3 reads CATSRVQASGDEQYF. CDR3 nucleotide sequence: TGTGCCACCAGCAGAGTTCAGGCTAGCGGGGACGAGCAGTACTTC.

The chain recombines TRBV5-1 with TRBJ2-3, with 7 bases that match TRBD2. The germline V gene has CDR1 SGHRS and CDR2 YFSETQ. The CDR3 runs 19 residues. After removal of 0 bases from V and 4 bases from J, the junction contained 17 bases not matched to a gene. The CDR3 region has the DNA TGCGCCAGCAGCTTGGCTCGGGGATCGGGGGGAGAATACGCAGATACGCAGTATTTT. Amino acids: CASSLARGSGGEYADTQYF.

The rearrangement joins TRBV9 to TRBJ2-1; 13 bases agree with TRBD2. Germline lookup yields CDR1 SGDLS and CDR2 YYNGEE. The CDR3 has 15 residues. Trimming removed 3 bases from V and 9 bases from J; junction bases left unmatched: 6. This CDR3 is CASSALAGGPVEQFF. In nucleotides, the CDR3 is TGTGCCAGCAGCGCACTAGCGGGGGGGCCCGTTGAGCAGTTCTTC. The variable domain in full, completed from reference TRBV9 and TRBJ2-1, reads DSGVTQTPKHLITATGQRVTLRCSPRSGDLSVYWYQQSLDQGLQFLIQYYNGEERAKGNILERFSAQQFPDLHSELNLSSLELGDSALYFCASSALAGGPVEQFFGPGTRLTVL.

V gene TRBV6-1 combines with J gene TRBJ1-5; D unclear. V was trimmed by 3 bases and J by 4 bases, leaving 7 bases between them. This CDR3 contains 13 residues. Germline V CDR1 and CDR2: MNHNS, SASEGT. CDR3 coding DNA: TGTGCCAGCAGTGATTTTCTGAATCAGCCCCAGCATTTT. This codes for CASSDFLNQPQHF.

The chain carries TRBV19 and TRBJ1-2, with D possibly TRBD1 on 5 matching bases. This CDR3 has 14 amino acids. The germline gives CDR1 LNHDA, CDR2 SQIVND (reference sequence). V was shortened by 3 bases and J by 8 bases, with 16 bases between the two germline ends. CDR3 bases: TGTGCCAGTAGTATCATCCTGGAGGGGAGAGGCTACACCTTC. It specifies CASSIILEGRGYTF.

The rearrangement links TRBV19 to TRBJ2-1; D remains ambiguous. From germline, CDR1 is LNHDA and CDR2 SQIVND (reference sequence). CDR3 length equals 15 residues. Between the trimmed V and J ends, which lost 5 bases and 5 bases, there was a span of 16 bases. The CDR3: CASSFSPAPNNEQFF. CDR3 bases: TGTGCCAGTAGTTTTAGTCCCGCACCCAACAATGAGCAGTTCTTC.

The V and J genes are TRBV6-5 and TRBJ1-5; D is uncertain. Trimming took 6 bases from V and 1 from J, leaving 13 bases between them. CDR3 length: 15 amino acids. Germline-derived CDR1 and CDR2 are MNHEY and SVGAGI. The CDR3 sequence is CASREQIFSNQPQHF. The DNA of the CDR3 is TGTGCCAGCAGGGAACAGATTTTCAGCAATCAGCCCCAGCATTTT.

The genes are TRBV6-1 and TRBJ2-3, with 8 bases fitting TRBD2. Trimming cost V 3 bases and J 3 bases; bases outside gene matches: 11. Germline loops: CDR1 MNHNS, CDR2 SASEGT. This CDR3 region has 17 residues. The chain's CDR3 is CASSEVAGGPVTDTQYF. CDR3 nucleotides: TGTGCCAGCAGTGAGGTTGCGGGAGGTCCGGTAACAGATACGCAGTATTTT.

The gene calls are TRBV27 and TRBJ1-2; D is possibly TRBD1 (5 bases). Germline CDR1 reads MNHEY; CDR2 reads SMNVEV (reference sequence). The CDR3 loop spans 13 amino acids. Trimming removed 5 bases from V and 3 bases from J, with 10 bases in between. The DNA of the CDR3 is TGTGCCAGCAGTGTTGCGGGGGACTATGGCTACACCTTC. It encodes CASSVAGDYGYTF.

CDR3 region: CAWSVGLAETDTQYF. The CDR3 nucleotides are TGTGCCTGGAGTGTAGGGCTAGCGGAGACAGATACGCAGTATTTT. V usage is TRBV30 and J usage is TRBJ2-3, with 7 bases identical to TRBD2. Trimming removed 0 bases from V and 3 bases from J; junction bases left unmatched: 6. The CDR3 spans 15 residues. Germline V gene lookup returns CDR1 GTSNPN and CDR2 SVGIG (reference sequence).

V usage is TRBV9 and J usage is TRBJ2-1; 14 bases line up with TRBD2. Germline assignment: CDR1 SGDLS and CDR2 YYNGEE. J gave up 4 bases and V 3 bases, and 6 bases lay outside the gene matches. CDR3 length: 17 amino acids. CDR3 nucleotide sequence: TGTGCCAGCAGCGCTCGACTAGCGGGGGGGTCTTACAATGAGCAGTTCTTC. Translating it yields CASSARLAGGSYNEQFF.

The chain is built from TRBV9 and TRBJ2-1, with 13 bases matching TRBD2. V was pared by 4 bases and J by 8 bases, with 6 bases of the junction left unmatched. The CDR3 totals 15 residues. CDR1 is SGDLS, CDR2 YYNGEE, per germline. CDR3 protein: CASSTGTSGVDEQFF. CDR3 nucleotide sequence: TGTGCCAGCAGCACCGGGACTAGCGGGGTCGATGAGCAGTTCTTC. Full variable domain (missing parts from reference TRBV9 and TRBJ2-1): DSGVTQTPKHLITATGQRVTLRCSPRSGDLSVYWYQQSLDQGLQFLIQYYNGEERAKGNILERFSAQQFPDLHSELNLSSLELGDSALYFCASSTGTSGVDEQFFGPGTRLTVL.

CDR3 DNA: TGCGCCAGCAGCATACTTGACACCGTGAACACTGAAGCTTTCTTT. Amino acids: CASSILDTVNTEAFF. The rearrangement links TRBV5-1 to TRBJ1-1; D not resolved. Germline values: CDR1 SGHRS, CDR2 YFSETQ. The V end lost 4 bases, the J end lost 0 bases, and 13 bases lay between the germline ends. The CDR3 runs to 15 residues.

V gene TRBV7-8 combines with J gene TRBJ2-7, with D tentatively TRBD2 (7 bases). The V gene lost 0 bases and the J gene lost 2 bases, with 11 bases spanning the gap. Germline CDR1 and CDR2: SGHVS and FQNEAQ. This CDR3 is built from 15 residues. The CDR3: CASSLAGGQPYEQYF. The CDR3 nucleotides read TGTGCCAGCAGCTTAGCGGGGGGGCAACCCTACGAGCAGTACTTC.

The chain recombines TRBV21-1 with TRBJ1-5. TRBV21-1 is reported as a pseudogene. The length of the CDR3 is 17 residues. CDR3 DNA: TGTGCCAGCAGCAAAGCGCTTTTTACGGGTGGCAATCAGCCCCAGCATTTT. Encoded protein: CASSKALFTGGNQPQHF.

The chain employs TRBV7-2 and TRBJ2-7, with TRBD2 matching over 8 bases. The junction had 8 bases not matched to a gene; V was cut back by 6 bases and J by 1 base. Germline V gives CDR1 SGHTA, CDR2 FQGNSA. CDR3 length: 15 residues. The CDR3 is CASSPGLADSYEQYF. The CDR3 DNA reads TGTGCCAGCAGTCCCGGACTAGCTGATTCCTACGAGCAGTACTTC. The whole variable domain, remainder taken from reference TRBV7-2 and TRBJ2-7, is GAGVSQSPSNKVTEKGKDVELRCDPISGHTALYWYRQSLGQGLEFLIYFQGNSAPDKSGLPSDRFSAERTGGSVSTLTIQRTQQEDSAVYLCASSPGLADSYEQYFGPGTRLTVT.

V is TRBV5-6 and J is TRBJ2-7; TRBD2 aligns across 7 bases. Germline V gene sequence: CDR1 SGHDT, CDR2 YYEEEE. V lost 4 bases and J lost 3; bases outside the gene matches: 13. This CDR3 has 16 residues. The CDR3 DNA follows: TGTGCCAGCAGCCAGGAATGGCAACTAGCGAGCTACGAGCAGTACTTC. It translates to CASSQEWQLASYEQYF. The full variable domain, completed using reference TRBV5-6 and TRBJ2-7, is DAGVTQSPTHLIKTRGQQVTLRCSPKSGHDTVSWYQQALGQGPQFIFQYYEEEERQRGNFPDRFSGHQFPNYSSELNVNALLLGDSALYLCASSQEWQLASYEQYFGPGTRLTVT.

The CDR3 DNA reads as TGTGCCAGTAGTCCCTTTGTACGGGTTGTCCCAGATACGCAGTATTTT. As protein: CASSPFVRVVPDTQYF. The V and J genes are TRBV19 and TRBJ2-3; D not resolved. Trimming cost V 5 bases and J 4 bases, with 19 bases left between them. This CDR3 is built from 16 residues. From germline, CDR1 is LNHDA and CDR2 SQIVND (reference sequence).

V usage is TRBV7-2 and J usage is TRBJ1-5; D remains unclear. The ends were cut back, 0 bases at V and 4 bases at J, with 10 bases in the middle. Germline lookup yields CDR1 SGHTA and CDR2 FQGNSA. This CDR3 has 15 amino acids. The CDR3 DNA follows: TGTGCCAGCAGCTTAGCTGAGAGCCTTAATCAGCCCCAGCATTTT. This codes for CASSLAESLNQPQHF.